This T cell receptor beta chain was profiled in a study of CD8 T cells in ankylosing spondylitis. Libraries of TCR beta came from quantitative 5'-RACE with molecular barcodes. TCRdb analysed the 5' RACE reads with MiXCR anew, one entry per CDR3 protein. The data contain roughly 38,000 distinct CDR3 sequences, around 3% of them singletons. This clonotype came up many times. Germline V gives CDR1 SGDLS, CDR2 YYNGEE. The J segment lost 5 bases and the V segment lost 4 bases, leaving 13 bases of the junction unmatched. The CDR3 is made up of 17 amino acids. V and J are TRBV9 and TRBJ2-5; 11 bases line up with TRBD2. Sequenced material: blood, either unsorted or a sorted T cell fraction (not recorded which). The sequence came from a male donor with ankylosing spondylitis or in good health (not recorded which). The CDR3 DNA reads TGTGCCAGCAGCCCTCCTGCTAGCGGGAGGAGGTCGGAGACCCAGTACTTC. It is translated as CASSPPASGRRSETQYF.